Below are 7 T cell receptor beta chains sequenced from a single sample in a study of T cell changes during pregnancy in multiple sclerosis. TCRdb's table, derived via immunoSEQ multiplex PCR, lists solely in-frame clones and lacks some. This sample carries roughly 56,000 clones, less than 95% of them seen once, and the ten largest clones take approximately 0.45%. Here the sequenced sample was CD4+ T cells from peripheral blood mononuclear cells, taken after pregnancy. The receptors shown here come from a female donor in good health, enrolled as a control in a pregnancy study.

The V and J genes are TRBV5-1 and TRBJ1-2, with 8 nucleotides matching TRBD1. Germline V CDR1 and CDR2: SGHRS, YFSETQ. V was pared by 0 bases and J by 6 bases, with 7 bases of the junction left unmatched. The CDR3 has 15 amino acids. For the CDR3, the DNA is TGCGCCAGCAGCTTGGCCCCCGGACAGGGCGATGGCTACACCTTC. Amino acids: CASSLAPGQGDGYTF. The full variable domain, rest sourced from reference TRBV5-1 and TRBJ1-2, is KAGVTQTPRYLIKTRGQQVTLSCSPISGHRSVSWYQQTPGQGLQFLFEYFSETQRNKGNFPGRFSGRQFSNSRSEMNVSTLELGDSALYLCASSLAPGQGDGYTFGSGTRLTVV.

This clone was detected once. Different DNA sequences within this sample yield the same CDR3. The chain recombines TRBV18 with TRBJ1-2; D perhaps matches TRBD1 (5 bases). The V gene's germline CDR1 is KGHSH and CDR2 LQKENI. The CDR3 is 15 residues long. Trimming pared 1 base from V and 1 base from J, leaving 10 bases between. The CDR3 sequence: CASSPLPGDNYGYTF. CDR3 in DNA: TGTGCCAGCTCACCACTCCCGGGGGATAACTATGGCTACACCTTC.

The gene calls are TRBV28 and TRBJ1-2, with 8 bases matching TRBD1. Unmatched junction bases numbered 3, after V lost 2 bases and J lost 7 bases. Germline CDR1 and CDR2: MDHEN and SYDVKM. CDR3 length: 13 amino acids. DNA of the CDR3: TGTGCCAGCAGTTTAGCAGGGGGCTCTGGCTACACCTTC. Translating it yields CASSLAGGSGYTF.

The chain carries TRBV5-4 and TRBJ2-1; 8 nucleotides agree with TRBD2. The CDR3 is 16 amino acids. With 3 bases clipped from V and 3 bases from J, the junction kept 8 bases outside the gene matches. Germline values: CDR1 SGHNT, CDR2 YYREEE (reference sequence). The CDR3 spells CASSSNSGESYNEQFF. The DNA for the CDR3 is TGTGCCAGCAGCTCCAATAGCGGGGAGAGCTACAATGAGCAGTTCTTC. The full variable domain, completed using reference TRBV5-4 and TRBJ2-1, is ETGVTQSPTHLIKTRGQQVTLRCSSQSGHNTVSWYQQALGQGPQFIFQYYREEENGRGNFPPRFSGLQFPNYSSELNVNALELDDSALYLCASSSNSGESYNEQFFGPGTRLTVL.

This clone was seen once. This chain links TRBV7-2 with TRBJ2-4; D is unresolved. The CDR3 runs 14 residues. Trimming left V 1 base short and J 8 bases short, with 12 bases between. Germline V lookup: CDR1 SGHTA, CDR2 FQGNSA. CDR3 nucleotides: TGTGCCAGCAGCTTAGATGTGACATCTGACATTCAGTACTTC. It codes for CASSLDVTSDIQYF.

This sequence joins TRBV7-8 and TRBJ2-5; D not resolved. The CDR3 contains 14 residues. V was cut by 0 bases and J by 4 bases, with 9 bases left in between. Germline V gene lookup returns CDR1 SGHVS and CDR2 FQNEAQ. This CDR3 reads CASSLAVAIETQYF. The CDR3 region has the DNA TGTGCCAGCAGCTTAGCGGTGGCAATAGAGACCCAGTACTTC.

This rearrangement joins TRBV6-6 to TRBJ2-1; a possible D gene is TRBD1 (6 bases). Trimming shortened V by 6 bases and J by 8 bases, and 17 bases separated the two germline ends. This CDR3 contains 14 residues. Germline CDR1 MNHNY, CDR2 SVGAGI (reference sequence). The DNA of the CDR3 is TGTGCCAGCAGGCGTAAAACAGGGTCGGATGAGCAGTTCTTC. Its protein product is CASRRKTGSDEQFF.